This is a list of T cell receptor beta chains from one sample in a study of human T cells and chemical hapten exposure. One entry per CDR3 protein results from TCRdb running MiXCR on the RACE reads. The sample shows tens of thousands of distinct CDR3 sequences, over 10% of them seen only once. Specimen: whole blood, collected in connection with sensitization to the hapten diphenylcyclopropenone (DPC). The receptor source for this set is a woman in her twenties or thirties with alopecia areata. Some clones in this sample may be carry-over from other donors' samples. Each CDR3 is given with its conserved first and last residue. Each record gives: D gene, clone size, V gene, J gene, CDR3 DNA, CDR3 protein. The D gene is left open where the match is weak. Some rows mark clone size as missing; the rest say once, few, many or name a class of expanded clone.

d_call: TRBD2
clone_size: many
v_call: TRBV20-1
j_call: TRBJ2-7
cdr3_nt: TGCAGTGCTAGAGATCGAGCTAGCGGGAGTGACGAGCAGTACTTC
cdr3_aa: CSARDRASGSDEQYF

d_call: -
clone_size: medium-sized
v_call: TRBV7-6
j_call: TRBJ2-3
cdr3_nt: TGTGCCAGCAGCCCGGGGGGCGGCAGAATCACAGATACGCAGTATTTT
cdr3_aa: CASSPGGGRITDTQYF

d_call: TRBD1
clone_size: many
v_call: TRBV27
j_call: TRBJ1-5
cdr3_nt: TGTGCCAGCAGTCCCCTGGACAGGACAGGCCAGCATTTT
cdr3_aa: CASSPLDRTGQHF

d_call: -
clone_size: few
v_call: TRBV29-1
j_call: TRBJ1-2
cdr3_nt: TGCAGCGTTGAGGGAGTTGGTTGGTATGGCTACACCTTC
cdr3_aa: CSVEGVGWYGYTF

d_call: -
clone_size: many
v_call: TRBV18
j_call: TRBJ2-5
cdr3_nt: TGTGCCAGCTCACCCGACAGAGGAGAGACCCAGTACTTC
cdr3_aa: CASSPDRGETQYF

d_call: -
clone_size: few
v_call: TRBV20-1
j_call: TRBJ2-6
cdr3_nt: TGCAGTGCTAGCTCTGGGGCCAACGTCCTGACTTTC
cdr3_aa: CSASSGANVLTF

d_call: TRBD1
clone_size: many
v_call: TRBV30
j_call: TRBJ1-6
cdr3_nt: TGTGCCTCTAGCCGGGACAGGGATAATTCACCCCTCCACTTT
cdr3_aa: CASSRDRDNSPLHF

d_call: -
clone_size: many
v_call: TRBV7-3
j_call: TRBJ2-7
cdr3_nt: TGTGCCAGCAGCTTAGGGCGGGACAACGAGCAGTACTTC
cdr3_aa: CASSLGRDNEQYF

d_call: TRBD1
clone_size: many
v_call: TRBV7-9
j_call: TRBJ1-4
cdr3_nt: TGTGCCAGCAGCCTAGCCACAGGGGTAGTTGCAACTAATGAAAAACTGTTTTTT
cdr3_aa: CASSLATGVVATNEKLFF

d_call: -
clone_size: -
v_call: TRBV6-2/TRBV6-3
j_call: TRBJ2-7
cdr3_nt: TGTGCCAGCAGTTACTCGAGGCTAGCTGATTACGAGCAGTACTTC
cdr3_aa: CASSYSRLADYEQYF

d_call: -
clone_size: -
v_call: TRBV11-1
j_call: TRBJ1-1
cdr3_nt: TGTGCCAGCAGCTCCCGTGCGGGCTCGGGTCACAGTGAAGCTTTCTTT
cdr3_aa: CASSSRAGSGHSEAFF

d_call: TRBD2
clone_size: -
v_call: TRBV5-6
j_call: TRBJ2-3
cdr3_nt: TGTGCCAGCAGCGCGGGACTAGGCAACACAGATACGCAGTATTTT
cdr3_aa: CASSAGLGNTDTQYF

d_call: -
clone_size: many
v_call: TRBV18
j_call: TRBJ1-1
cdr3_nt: TGTGCCAGCCTCGGGGTAAACACTGAAGCTTTCTTT
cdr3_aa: CASLGVNTEAFF

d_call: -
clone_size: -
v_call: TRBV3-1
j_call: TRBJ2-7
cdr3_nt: TGTGCCAGCAGCCAAGTCCCAGGGAGCTCCTACGAGCAGTACTTC
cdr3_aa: CASSQVPGSSYEQYF

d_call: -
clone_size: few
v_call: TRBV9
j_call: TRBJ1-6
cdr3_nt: TGTGCCAGCAGCCTATCCGGGGCAGGAGCCTCACCCCTCCACTTT
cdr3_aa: CASSLSGAGASPLHF

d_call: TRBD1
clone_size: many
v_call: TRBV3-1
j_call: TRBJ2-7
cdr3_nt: TGTGCCAGCAGCCTCGGACAGGGGGCTGACGAGCAGTACTTC
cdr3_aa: CASSLGQGADEQYF

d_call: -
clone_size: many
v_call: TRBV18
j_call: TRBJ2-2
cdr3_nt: TGTGCCAGCTCACCAAAGGCTACCCCCGGACTCCTGTTTTTT
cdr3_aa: CASSPKATPGLLFF

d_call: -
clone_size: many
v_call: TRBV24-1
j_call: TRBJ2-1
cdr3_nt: TGTGCCACCTCGTCGCCCAGGGACGTTCTGGGCAATGAGCAGTTCTTC
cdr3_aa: CATSSPRDVLGNEQFF

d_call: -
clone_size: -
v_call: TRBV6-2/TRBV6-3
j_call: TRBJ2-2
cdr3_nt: TGTGCCAGCAGTTACGTGCTGGGCGGGACGAACACCGGGGAGCTGTTTTTT
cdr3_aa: CASSYVLGGTNTGELFF

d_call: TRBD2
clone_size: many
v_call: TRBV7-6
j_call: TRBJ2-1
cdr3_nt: TGTGCCAGCAGCTGGGATCCACAGGGGACTAGCGGCAATGAGCAGTTCTTC
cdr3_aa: CASSWDPQGTSGNEQFF

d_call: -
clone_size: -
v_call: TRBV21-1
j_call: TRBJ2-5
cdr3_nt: TGTGCCAGCAGCAAAGAATTCCCGGGACCCGAGGGGACCCAGTACTTC
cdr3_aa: CASSKEFPGPEGTQYF

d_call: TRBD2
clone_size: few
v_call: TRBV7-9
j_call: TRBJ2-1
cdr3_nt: TGTGCCAGCAGCTTGGAAGAGGGACTAGCGGGGAATGAGCAGTTCTTC
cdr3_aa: CASSLEEGLAGNEQFF

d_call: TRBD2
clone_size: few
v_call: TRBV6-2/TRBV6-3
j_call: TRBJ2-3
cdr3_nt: TGTGCCAGCAGTTACGCGGCCAGCGGGACCACAGATACGCAGTATTTT
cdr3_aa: CASSYAASGTTDTQYF

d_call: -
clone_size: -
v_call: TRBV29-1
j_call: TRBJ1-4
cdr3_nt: TGCAGCGTTGTAACTAGGGGCGAAAAACTGTTTTTT
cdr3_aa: CSVVTRGEKLFF